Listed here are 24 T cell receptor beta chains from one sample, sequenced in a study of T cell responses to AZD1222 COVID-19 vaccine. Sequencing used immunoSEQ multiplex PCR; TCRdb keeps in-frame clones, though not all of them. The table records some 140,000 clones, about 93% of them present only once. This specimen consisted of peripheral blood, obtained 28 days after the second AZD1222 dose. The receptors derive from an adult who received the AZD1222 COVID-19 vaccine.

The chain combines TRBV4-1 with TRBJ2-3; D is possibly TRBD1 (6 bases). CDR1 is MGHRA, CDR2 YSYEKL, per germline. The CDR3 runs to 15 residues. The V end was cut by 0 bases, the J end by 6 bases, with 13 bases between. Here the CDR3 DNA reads TGCGCCAGCAGCCAAGATCAGGGGTTGGGGGATACGCAGTATTTT. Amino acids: CASSQDQGLGDTQYF.

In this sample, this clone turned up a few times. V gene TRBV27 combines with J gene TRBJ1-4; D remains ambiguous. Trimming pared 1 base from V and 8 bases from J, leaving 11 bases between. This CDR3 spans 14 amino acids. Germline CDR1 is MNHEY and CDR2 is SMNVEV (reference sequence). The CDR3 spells CASSLFGKREKLFF. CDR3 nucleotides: TGTGCCAGCAGTTTATTCGGGAAGCGCGAAAAACTGTTTTTT.

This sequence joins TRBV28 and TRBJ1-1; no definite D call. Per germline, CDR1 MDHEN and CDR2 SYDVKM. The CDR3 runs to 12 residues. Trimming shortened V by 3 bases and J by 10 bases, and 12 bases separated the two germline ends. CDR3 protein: CASSFKRSGAFF. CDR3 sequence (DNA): TGTGCCAGCAGTTTTAAGAGGTCCGGAGCTTTCTTT. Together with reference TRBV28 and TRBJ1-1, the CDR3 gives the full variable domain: DVKVTQSSRYLVKRTGEKVFLECVQDMDHENMFWYRQDPGLGLRLIYFSYDVKMKEKGDIPEGYSVSREKKERFSLILESASTNQTSMYLCASSFKRSGAFFGQGTRLTVV.

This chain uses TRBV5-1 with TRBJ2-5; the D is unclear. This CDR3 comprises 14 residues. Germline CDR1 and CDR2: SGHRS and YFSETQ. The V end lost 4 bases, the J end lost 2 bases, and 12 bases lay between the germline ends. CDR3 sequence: CASSNGRVQETQYF. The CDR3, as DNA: TGCGCCAGCAGCAACGGCCGGGTTCAAGAGACCCAGTACTTC. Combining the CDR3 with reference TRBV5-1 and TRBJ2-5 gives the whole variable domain KAGVTQTPRYLIKTRGQQVTLSCSPISGHRSVSWYQQTPGQGLQFLFEYFSETQRNKGNFPGRFSGRQFSNSRSEMNVSTLELGDSALYLCASSNGRVQETQYFGPGTRLLVL.

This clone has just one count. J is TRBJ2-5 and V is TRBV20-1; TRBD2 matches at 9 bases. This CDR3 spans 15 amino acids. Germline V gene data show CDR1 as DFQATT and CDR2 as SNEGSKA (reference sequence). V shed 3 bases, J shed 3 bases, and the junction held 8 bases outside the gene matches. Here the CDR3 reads CSASGLAGTEETQYF. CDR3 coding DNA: TGCAGTGCTAGTGGGCTAGCGGGGACGGAAGAGACCCAGTACTTC.

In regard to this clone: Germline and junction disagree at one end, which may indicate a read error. CDR3 sequence reads: CASSQAGGADTQYF. The CDR3 DNA reads TGTGCCAGCAGTCAAGCGGGGGGAGCAGATACGCAGTATTTT. This chain joins TRBV2 and TRBJ2-3, with TRBD2 matching over 9 bases. The CDR3 spans 14 residues. CDR1 is SNHLY and CDR2 is FYNNEI in the germline V gene.

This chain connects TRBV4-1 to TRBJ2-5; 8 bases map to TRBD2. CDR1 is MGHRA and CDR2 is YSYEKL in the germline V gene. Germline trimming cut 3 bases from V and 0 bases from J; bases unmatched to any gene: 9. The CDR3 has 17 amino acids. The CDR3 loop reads CASSHAGGRQYQETQYF. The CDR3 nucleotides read TGCGCCAGCAGCCATGCGGGGGGCAGACAGTACCAAGAGACCCAGTACTTC.

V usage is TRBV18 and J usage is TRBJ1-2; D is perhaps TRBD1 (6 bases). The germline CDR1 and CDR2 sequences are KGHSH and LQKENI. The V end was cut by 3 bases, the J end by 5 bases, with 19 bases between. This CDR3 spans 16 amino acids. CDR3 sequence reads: CASSPGDGSRGYGYTF. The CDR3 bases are TGTGCCAGCTCACCGGGCGATGGGTCCAGGGGATATGGCTACACCTTC.

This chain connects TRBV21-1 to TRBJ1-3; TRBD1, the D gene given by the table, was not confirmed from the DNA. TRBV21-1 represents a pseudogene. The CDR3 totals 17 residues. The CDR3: CASSKETPGYSGNTIYF. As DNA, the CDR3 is TGTGCCAGCAGCAAAGAGACCCCAGGGTACTCTGGAAACACCATATATTTT.

As DNA, the CDR3 is TGCGCCAGCAGCTTACAACCAGGGTCGGGAGCCGGGGAGCTGTTTTTT. It is translated as CASSLQPGSGAGELFF. The rearrangement uses TRBV5-1 and TRBJ2-2, with D perhaps TRBD2 (6 bases). Trimming removed 2 bases at V and 6 bases at J, with 17 bases between. Germline CDR1 is SGHRS and CDR2 is YFSETQ. This CDR3 comprises 16 residues.

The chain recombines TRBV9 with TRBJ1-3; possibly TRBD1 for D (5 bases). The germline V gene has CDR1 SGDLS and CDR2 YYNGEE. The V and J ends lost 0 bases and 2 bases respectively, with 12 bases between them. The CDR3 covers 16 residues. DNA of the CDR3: TGTGCCAGCAGCGTAGCCTCGAGGGGTACTGGAAACACCATATATTTT. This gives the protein CASSVASRGTGNTIYF.

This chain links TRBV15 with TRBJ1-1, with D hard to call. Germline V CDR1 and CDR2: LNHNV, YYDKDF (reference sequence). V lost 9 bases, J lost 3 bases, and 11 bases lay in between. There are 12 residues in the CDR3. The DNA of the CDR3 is TGTGCCACTAAAACCCGGGACACTGAAGCTTTCTTT. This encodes CATKTRDTEAFF.

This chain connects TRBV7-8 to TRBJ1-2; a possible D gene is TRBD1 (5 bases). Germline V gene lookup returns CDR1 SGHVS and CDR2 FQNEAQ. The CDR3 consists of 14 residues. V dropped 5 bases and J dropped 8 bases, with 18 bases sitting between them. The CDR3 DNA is TGTGCCAGCAGCACGCGCCAGGGAGGAGGCGGCTACACCTTC. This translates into CASSTRQGGGGYTF. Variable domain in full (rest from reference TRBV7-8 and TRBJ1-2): GAGVSQSPRYKVAKRGQDVALRCDPISGHVSLFWYQQALGQGPEFLTYFQNEAQLDKSGLPSDRFFAERPEGSVSTLKIQRTQQEDSAVYLCASSTRQGGGGYTFGSGTRLTVV.

CDR3 in DNA: TGTGCCAGTAACGGGTTCCTTCTTCAGGGTAGCAATCAGCCCCAGCATTTT. Encoded protein: CASNGFLLQGSNQPQHF. The chain links TRBV19 to TRBJ1-5, with D tentatively TRBD1 (5 bases). The germline gives CDR1 LNHDA, CDR2 SQIVND (reference sequence). This CDR3 is 17 amino acids long. V was pared by 7 bases and J by 0 bases, with 19 bases between. The variable domain in full, completed from reference TRBV19 and TRBJ1-5, reads DGGITQSPKYLFRKEGQNVTLSCEQNLNHDAMYWYRQDPGQGLRLIYYSQIVNDFQKGDIAEGYSVSREKKESFPLTVTSAQKNPTAFYLCASNGFLLQGSNQPQHFGDGTRLSIL.

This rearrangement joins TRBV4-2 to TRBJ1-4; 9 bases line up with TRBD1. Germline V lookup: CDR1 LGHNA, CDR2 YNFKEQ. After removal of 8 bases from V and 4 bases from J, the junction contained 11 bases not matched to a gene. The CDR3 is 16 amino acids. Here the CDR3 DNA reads TGTGCCAGCGGGCCAAGTCCGACAGGGGGTAATGAAAAACTGTTTTTT. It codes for CASGPSPTGGNEKLFF.

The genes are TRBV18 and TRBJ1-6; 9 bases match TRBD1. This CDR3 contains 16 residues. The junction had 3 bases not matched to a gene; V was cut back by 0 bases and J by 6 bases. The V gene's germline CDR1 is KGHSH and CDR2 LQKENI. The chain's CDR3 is CASSPPSGQGNSPLHF. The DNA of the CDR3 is TGTGCCAGCTCACCACCTTCGGGACAGGGTAATTCACCCCTCCACTTT.

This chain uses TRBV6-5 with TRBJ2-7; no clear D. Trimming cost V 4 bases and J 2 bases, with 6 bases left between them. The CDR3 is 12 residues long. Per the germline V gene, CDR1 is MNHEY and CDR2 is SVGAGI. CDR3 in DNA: TGTGCCAGCAGTTCCGTACCCTACGAGCAGTACTTC. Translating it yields CASSSVPYEQYF.

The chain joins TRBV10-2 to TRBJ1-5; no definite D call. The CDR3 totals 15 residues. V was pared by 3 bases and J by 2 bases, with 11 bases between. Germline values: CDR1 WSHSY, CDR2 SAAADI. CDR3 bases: TGCGCCAGCAGTGACGGGCGCCTGGGCAATCAGCCCCAGCATTTT. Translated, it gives CASSDGRLGNQPQHF.

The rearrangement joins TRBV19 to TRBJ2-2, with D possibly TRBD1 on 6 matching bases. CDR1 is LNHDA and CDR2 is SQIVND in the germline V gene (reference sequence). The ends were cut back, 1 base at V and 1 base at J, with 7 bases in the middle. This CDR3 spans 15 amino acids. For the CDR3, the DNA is TGTGCCAGTAGTATAGGAGGGGGGAACACCGGGGAGCTGTTTTTT. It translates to CASSIGGGNTGELFF.

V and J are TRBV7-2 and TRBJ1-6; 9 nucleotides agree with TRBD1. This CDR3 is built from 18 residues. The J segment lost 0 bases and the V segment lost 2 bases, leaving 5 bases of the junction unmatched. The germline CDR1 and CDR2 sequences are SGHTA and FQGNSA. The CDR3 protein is CASSLRGTGTSYNSPLHF. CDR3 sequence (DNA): TGTGCCAGCAGCTTAAGGGGGACAGGGACCTCCTATAATTCACCCCTCCACTTT. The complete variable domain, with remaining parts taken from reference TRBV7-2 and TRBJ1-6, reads GAGVSQSPSNKVTEKGKDVELRCDPISGHTALYWYRQSLGQGLEFLIYFQGNSAPDKSGLPSDRFSAERTGGSVSTLTIQRTQQEDSAVYLCASSLRGTGTSYNSPLHFGNGTRLTVT.

CDR3 DNA sequence: TGTGCCAGCAGCATCACTCTACAGGGCCTCTTGGATACGCAGTATTTT. Residues: CASSITLQGLLDTQYF. The chain recombines TRBV5-4 with TRBJ2-3; D perhaps matches TRBD1 (6 bases). Germline CDR1 and CDR2: SGHNT and YYREEE (reference sequence). With 4 bases removed from V and 6 bases from J, the gap between germline ends came to 21 bases. CDR3 size: 16 residues.

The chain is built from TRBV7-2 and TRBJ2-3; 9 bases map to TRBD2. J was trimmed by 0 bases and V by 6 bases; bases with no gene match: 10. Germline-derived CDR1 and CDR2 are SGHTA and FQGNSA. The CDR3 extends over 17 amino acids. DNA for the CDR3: TGTGCCAGCAGATGGAGCGGGGGGCTGTCTAGCACAGATACGCAGTATTTT. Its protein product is CASRWSGGLSSTDTQYF.

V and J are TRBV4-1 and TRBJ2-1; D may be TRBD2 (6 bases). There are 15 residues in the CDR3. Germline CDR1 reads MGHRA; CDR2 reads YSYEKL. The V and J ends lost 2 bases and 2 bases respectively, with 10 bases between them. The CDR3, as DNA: TGCGCCAGCAGCCAACGACTAGAGGCCTACAATGAGCAGTTCTTC. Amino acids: CASSQRLEAYNEQFF.

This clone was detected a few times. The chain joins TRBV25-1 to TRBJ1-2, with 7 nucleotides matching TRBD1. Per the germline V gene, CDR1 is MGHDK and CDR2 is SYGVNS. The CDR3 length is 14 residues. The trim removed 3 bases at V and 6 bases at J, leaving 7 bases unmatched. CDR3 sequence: CASSDRDRPDGYTF. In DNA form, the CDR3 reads TGTGCCAGCAGTGATCGGGACAGACCGGATGGCTACACCTTC.